The clone carrying this T cell receptor (beta chain) was counted between two and nine times. Its antigen is undetermined. Germline V gives CDR1 SGDLS, CDR2 YYNGEE. The CDR3 extends over 15 amino acids. The V gene lost 1 base and the J gene lost 0 bases, with 10 bases spanning the gap. The sample originates from a study of blood T cells in healthy people across ages. Sample-barcoded 5' priming and a J-beta primer mix drove a second PCR of roughly 6 to 12 cycles. Each cDNA molecule carried a tag from a template-switch adaptor that contained 12 random nucleotides. TCRdb reanalysed the 5' RACE reads using MiXCR and keeps one entry per CDR3 protein. The sample contains 710,000 or so distinct CDR3 sequences, about a fifth of which appear only once. The individuals who served as donors were healthy Caucasians living in Russia, aged roughly 6 to 100. General study points: Changes seen in expanded clonotypes were possibly confounded by donor CMV status left unknown.

The source of this sequence is a man between 65 and 85 years old in good health. J is TRBJ1-1 and V is TRBV9; D possibly corresponds to TRBD1 (6 bases). Sequences were obtained from blood. As DNA, the CDR3 is TGTGCCAGCAGCGTACTGGACAGACTGAACACTGAAGCTTTCTTT. Protein sequence: CASSVLDRLNTEAFF. Full variable domain (missing parts from reference TRBV9 and TRBJ1-1): DSGVTQTPKHLITATGQRVTLRCSPRSGDLSVYWYQQSLDQGLQFLIQYYNGEERAKGNILERFSAQQFPDLHSELNLSSLELGDSALYFCASSVLDRLNTEAFFGQGTRLTVV.